This TCR beta chain emerged from a study of blood T cell repertoires in COVID-19. At the level of the study: Donors in the United States, Italy and Spain gave samples during acute or convalescent COVID-19.

Sequencing used immunoSEQ multiplex PCR; TCRdb keeps in-frame clones, though not all of them. In the table there are about 200,000 clones, roughly 88% of which are singletons. V lost 2 bases, J lost 2 bases, and 2 bases stayed unmatched. The CDR3 totals 15 residues. Looked up from germline, CDR1 is MDHEN and CDR2 is SYDVKM. Material for sequencing was peripheral blood. The chain uses TRBV28 and TRBJ2-4; 8 bases fit TRBD2. This receptor was identified in a human donor in a cohort sampled during active COVID-19. As DNA, the CDR3 is TGTGCCAGCAGTTTAGCGGGGGGACCCAAAAACATTCAGTACTTC. This sequence encodes CASSLAGGPKNIQYF.